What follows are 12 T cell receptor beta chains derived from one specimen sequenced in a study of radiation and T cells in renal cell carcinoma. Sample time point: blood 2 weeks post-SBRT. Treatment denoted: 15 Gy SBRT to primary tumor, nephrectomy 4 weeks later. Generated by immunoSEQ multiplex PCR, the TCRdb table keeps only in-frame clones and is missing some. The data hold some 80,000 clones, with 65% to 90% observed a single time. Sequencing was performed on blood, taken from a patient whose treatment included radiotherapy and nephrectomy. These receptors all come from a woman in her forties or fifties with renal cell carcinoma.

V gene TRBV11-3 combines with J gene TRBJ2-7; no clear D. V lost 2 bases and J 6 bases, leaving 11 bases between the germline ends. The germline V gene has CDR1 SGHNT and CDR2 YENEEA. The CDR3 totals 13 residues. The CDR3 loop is CASSLSRSGEQYF. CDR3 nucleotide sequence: TGTGCCAGCAGCTTATCCCGGTCGGGCGAGCAGTACTTC.

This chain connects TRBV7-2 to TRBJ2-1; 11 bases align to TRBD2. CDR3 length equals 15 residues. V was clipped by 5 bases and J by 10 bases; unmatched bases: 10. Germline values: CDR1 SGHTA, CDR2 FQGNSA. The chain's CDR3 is CASSLSGGADYEQFF. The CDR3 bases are TGTGCCAGCAGCCTTAGCGGGGGGGCCGACTACGAGCAGTTCTTC. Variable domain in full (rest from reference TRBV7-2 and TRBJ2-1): GAGVSQSPSNKVTEKGKDVELRCDPISGHTALYWYRQSLGQGLEFLIYFQGNSAPDKSGLPSDRFSAERTGGSVSTLTIQRTQQEDSAVYLCASSLSGGADYEQFFGPGTRLTVL.

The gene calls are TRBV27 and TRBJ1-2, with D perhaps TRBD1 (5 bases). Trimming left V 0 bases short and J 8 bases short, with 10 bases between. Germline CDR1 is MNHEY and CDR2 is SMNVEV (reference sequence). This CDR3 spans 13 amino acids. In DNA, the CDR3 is TGTGCCAGCAGTTTATCGACGGGACGCGGCTACACCTTC. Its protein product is CASSLSTGRGYTF.

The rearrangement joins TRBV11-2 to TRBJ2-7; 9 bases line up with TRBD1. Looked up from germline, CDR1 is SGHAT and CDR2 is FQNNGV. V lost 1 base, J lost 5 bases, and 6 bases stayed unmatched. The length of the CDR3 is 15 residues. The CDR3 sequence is CASSLVGQGSNEQYF. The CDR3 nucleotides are TGTGCCAGCAGCTTAGTCGGACAGGGGTCCAACGAGCAGTACTTC.

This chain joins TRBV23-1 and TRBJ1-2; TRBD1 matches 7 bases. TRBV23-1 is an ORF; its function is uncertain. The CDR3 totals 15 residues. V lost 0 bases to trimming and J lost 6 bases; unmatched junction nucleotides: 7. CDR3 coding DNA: TGCGCCAGCAGTCAATCCCTCAGGACAGGAAATGGCTACACCTTC. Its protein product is CASSQSLRTGNGYTF.

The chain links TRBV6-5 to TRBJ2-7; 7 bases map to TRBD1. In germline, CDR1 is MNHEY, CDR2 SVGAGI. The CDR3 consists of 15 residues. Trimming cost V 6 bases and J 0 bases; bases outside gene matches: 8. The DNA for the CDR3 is TGTGCCAGCAGGTCACCGGGACAGAGCTCCTACGAGCAGTACTTC. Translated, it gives CASRSPGQSSYEQYF.

For the CDR3, the DNA is TGTGCCAGCAGTCTAGCGGGCCCCTACAATGAGCAGTTCTTC. Amino acid sequence: CASSLAGPYNEQFF. This chain links TRBV27 with TRBJ2-1; TRBD2 agrees at 8 bases. Germline V lookup: CDR1 MNHEY, CDR2 SMNVEV (reference sequence). Germline trimming cut 5 bases from V and 2 bases from J; bases unmatched to any gene: 2. The CDR3 has 14 residues.

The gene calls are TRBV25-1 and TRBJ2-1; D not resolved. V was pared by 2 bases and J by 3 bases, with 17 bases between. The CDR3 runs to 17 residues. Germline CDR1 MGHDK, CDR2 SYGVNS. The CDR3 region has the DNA TGTGCCAGCAGTGAAGGTGGGCCTAACAAGGGCTACAATGAGCAGTTCTTC. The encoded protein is CASSEGGPNKGYNEQFF.

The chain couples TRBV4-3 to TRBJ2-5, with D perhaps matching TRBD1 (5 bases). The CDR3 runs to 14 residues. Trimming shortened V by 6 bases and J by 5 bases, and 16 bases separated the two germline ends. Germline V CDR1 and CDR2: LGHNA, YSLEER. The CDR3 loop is CASRFRRTLETQYF. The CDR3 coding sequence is TGCGCCAGCAGATTCCGGCGGACACTGGAGACCCAGTACTTC.

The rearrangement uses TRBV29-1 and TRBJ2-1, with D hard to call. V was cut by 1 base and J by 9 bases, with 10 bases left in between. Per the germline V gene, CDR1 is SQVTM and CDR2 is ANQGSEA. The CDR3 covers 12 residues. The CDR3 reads CSVEVTRSEQFF. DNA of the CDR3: TGCAGCGTTGAAGTAACGAGATCTGAGCAGTTCTTC.

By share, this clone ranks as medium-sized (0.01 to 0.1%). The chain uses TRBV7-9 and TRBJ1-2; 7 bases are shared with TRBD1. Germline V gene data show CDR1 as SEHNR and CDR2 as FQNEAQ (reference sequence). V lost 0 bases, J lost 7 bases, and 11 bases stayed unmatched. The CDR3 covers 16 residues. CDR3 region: CASSLALVDRATGYTF. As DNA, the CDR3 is TGTGCCAGCAGCTTAGCGCTGGTCGACAGGGCTACTGGCTACACCTTC.

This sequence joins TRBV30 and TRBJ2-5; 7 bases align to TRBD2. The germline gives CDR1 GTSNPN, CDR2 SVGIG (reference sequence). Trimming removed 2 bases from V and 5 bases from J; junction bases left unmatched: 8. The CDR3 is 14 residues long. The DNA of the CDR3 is TGTGCCTGGAGTTTTCTGACTAGCAGGGAGACCCAGTACTTC. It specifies CAWSFLTSRETQYF.